Listed here are 9 T cell receptor beta chains from one sample, sequenced in a study of molecular identifiers for immune sequencing clone quantification. TCRdb itself ran the PCR reads through MiXCR, one entry per CDR3 protein. The sample includes about 510,000 distinct CDR3 sequences, about 25% of them seen just once. Sequencing input: naive CD8+ T cells from blood, with Jurkat cell RNA spiked in. Regarding subset: FACS-sorted CD8+CD4-CCR7+CD45RA+ naive T cells. The receptors were sampled from a human donor in good health. Some libraries in this study had Jurkat cell RNA spiked in.

For this clonotype: A read error may produce the germline difference seen at one junction end. The chain employs TRBV4-3 and TRBJ2-1, with 8 nucleotides matching TRBD2. Germline lookup yields CDR1 LGHNA and CDR2 YSLEER. The CDR3 loop spans 15 amino acids. The CDR3 sequence: CASSQDLPGGAEGGF. The CDR3 bases are TGCGCCAGCAGCCAAGACCTCCCGGGAGGGGCGGAAGGGGGGTTC.

In its sample, this clonotype was seen many times. V gene TRBV7-9 combines with J gene TRBJ2-1; D possibly matches TRBD1 or TRBD2 (5 bases each). Germline lookup yields CDR1 SEHNR and CDR2 FQNEAQ (reference sequence). The CDR3 spans 14 residues. V shed 5 bases and J shed 8 bases, with 16 bases lying between them. The CDR3 reads CASSLPGRAHEQFF. CDR3 nucleotide sequence: TGTGCCAGCAGCCTTCCAGGGAGAGCCCATGAGCAGTTCTTC.

This clonotype was found many times. The V call is TRBV2, the J call TRBJ2-7; TRBD1 might be the D (7 bases). This CDR3 is 14 amino acids long. Germline V gene sequence: CDR1 SNHLY, CDR2 FYNNEI. The V gene lost 6 bases and the J gene lost 6 bases, with 18 bases spanning the gap. For the CDR3, the DNA is TGTGCCAGCAGCCAACCCAGGAGGGGGCCCGAGCAGTACTTC. Protein: CASSQPRRGPEQYF.

A word on this clonotype: This may come from a read error, since a much larger clone is one base off. The chain couples TRBV20-1 to TRBJ2-3, with 7 bases that match TRBD2. Germline CDR1 DFQATT, CDR2 SNEGSKA (reference sequence). The CDR3 spans 16 residues. The CDR3 region is CNARGAGTRITDTQYF. DNA for the CDR3: TGCAATGCTAGAGGAGCGGGGACCAGGATCACAGATACGCAGTATTTT.

The rearrangement uses TRBV24-1 and TRBJ2-7; D is possibly TRBD2 (5 bases). CDR1 and CDR2 (germline): KGHDR, SFDVKD. V lost 2 bases to trimming and J lost 3 bases, with 7 bases between them. The CDR3 length is 13 residues. In nucleotides, the CDR3 is TGTGCCACCAGTGATTCCGGGGACTACGAGCAGTACTTC. The encoded protein is CATSDSGDYEQYF.

This clonotype was recorded at least ten times. The V call is TRBV7-2, the J call TRBJ2-1; weak D call: TRBD2 (5 bases). The V end lost 1 base, the J end lost 8 bases, and 9 bases lay between the germline ends. Per the germline V gene, CDR1 is SGHTA and CDR2 is FQGNSA. The CDR3 contains 13 residues. DNA of the CDR3: TGTGCCAGCAGCTTAGGGACTGCATATGAGCAGTTCTTC. Amino acid sequence: CASSLGTAYEQFF.

In the case of this clonotype: A much larger clone differs by one base, so this may be a read error. The chain employs TRBV20-1 and TRBJ2-3, with TRBD2 identical over 11 bases. Losses at the gene ends were 7 bases for V and 4 bases for J; bases not matched to a gene: 7. The CDR3 is 14 amino acids. Per germline, CDR1 DFQATT and CDR2 SNEGSKA (reference sequence). The CDR3 here is CSVSSGRAADTQYF. The CDR3 nucleotides are TGCAGTGTTAGTAGCGGGAGGGCCGCAGATACGCAGTATTTT.

V is TRBV20-1 and J is TRBJ1-3; 7 bases agree with TRBD1. With 3 bases clipped from V and 3 bases from J, the junction kept 14 bases outside the gene matches. This CDR3 has 17 residues. CDR1 and CDR2 from the germline V gene are DFQATT and SNEGSKA (reference sequence). The CDR3 loop reads CSASEGAKRGFGNTIYF. DNA for the CDR3: TGCAGTGCTAGTGAGGGGGCAAAGCGAGGTTTTGGAAACACCATATATTTT.

This clonotype turned up a few times. V and J are TRBV3-1 and TRBJ1-5; 9 nucleotides line up with TRBD1. The CDR3 loop spans 15 amino acids. Germline CDR1 reads LGHDT; CDR2 reads YNNKEL (reference sequence). The trim removed 4 bases at V and 5 bases at J, leaving 6 bases unmatched. The CDR3 region is CASSLRQGVDQPQHF. For the CDR3, the DNA is TGTGCCAGCAGCCTGAGACAGGGGGTAGATCAGCCCCAGCATTTT.